Below, 24 T cell receptor beta chains from the same sample are listed, as sequenced in a study of OX40 agonist ivuxolimab in advanced cancers. Method: immunoSEQ multiplex PCR; TCRdb's copy keeps in-frame clones and lacks some. The sample includes more than 15,000 clones, over 75% of them seen just once. The sequencing used CD4+ or CD8+ T cells sorted from blood, collected in a trial of the OX40 agonist ivuxolimab. All receptors come from an adult with an advanced solid tumor such as melanoma, head and neck, liver or kidney cancer.

The chain is built from TRBV27 and TRBJ1-2, with 8 bases lining up with TRBD1. This CDR3 is 13 amino acids long. Germline V gene sequence: CDR1 MNHEY, CDR2 SMNVEV (reference sequence). Trimming took 8 bases from V and 4 from J; bases not matched to a gene: 6. The CDR3 DNA follows: TGTGCCAGCGGCAGGGGGCGAACCTATGGCTACACCTTC. The encoded protein is CASGRGRTYGYTF.

The chain couples TRBV5-6 to TRBJ1-4, with D uncertain. Germline V gene lookup returns CDR1 SGHDT and CDR2 YYEEEE. This CDR3 contains 14 residues. V shed 0 bases and J shed 4 bases, with 7 bases lying between them. The DNA for the CDR3 is TGTGCCAGCAGCTTGGGGCGGATTAATGAAAAACTGTTTTTT. Translated, it gives CASSLGRINEKLFF.

The rearrangement uses TRBV19 and TRBJ1-2; the D is unclear. Germline values: CDR1 LNHDA, CDR2 SQIVND (reference sequence). The CDR3 consists of 12 residues. V was shortened by 2 bases and J by 7 bases, with 8 bases between the two germline ends. The chain's CDR3 is CASSIIPGGYTF. DNA of the CDR3: TGTGCCAGTAGTATAATTCCGGGTGGCTACACCTTC.

This clone was seen a single time. The V gene is TRBV4-1, the J gene TRBJ2-2; no firm D call. The V and J ends lost 1 base and 3 bases respectively, with 6 bases between them. Germline values: CDR1 MGHRA, CDR2 YSYEKL. The CDR3 runs to 14 residues. CDR3 region: CASSQASYTGELFF. The CDR3 region has the DNA TGCGCCAGCAGCCAAGCCTCCTACACCGGGGAGCTGTTTTTT.

The V gene is TRBV5-4, the J gene TRBJ1-1, with 10 nucleotides matching TRBD1. Germline V lookup: CDR1 SGHNT, CDR2 YYREEE (reference sequence). V shed 1 base, J shed 5 bases, and the junction held 5 bases outside the gene matches. CDR3 length equals 15 residues. The CDR3 protein is CASSLTGQGVTEAFF. CDR3 DNA sequence: TGTGCCAGCAGCTTGACTGGACAGGGGGTGACTGAAGCTTTCTTT. Combining the CDR3 with reference TRBV5-4 and TRBJ1-1 gives the whole variable domain ETGVTQSPTHLIKTRGQQVTLRCSSQSGHNTVSWYQQALGQGPQFIFQYYREEENGRGNFPPRFSGLQFPNYSSELNVNALELDDSALYLCASSLTGQGVTEAFFGQGTRLTVV.

The chain couples TRBV18 to TRBJ1-2, with D unresolved. The V end was cut by 6 bases, the J end by 3 bases, with 17 bases between. CDR3 length: 15 residues. The V gene's germline CDR1 is KGHSH and CDR2 LQKENI. CDR3 sequence (DNA): TGTGCCAGCTCGGAAGCCCGCCAGCTACACTATGGCTACACCTTC. It encodes CASSEARQLHYGYTF.

The J gene is TRBJ2-5, the V gene TRBV5-4; TRBD1 or TRBD2 may be the D gene (5 bases each). Germline V gene sequence: CDR1 SGHNT, CDR2 YYREEE (reference sequence). The CDR3 has 14 amino acids. Trimming shortened V by 4 bases and J by 3 bases, and 13 bases separated the two germline ends. In nucleotides, the CDR3 is TGTGCCAGCAGCCCGGTGGGGGTTGAAGAGACCCAGTACTTC. Protein product: CASSPVGVEETQYF.

This sequence joins TRBV5-8 and TRBJ2-7; D remains unclear. CDR3 length: 11 residues. Germline V gene data show CDR1 as SGHTS and CDR2 as YDEGEE. V lost 1 base, J lost 8 bases, and 7 bases lay in between. The CDR3 bases are TGTGCCAGCAGCTTGAAGGAGCAGCAGTACTTC. Protein: CASSLKEQQYF.

The chain carries TRBV6-1 and TRBJ2-7; D gene ambiguous. Trimming cost V 6 bases and J 2 bases, with 11 bases left between them. Germline assignment: CDR1 MNHNS and CDR2 SASEGT. There are 13 residues in the CDR3. The DNA for the CDR3 is TGTGCCAGCAGCACAACTTATACCTACGAGCAGTACTTC. It encodes CASSTTYTYEQYF.

V usage is TRBV6-5 and J usage is TRBJ1-2; 7 bases are a match to TRBD1. J was trimmed by 4 bases and V by 4 bases; bases with no gene match: 6. Germline-derived CDR1 and CDR2 are MNHEY and SVGAGI. The CDR3 has 14 amino acids. The CDR3 sequence: CASSSRTGPYGYTF. The CDR3 DNA sequence: TGTGCCAGCAGTTCCAGGACAGGCCCCTATGGCTACACCTTC.

The chain carries TRBV19 and TRBJ1-2; 8 nucleotides match TRBD1. Germline V gene lookup returns CDR1 LNHDA and CDR2 SQIVND (reference sequence). The CDR3 contains 15 residues. V lost 3 bases, J lost 7 bases, and 10 bases stayed unmatched. CDR3 sequence (DNA): TGTGCCAGTAGTATTAAGGCAGGGGGCATCCCTGGCTACACCTTC. This sequence encodes CASSIKAGGIPGYTF. The full variable domain, completed using reference TRBV19 and TRBJ1-2, is DGGITQSPKYLFRKEGQNVTLSCEQNLNHDAMYWYRQDPGQGLRLIYYSQIVNDFQKGDIAEGYSVSREKKESFPLTVTSAQKNPTAFYLCASSIKAGGIPGYTFGSGTRLTVV.

The chain couples TRBV4-2 to TRBJ2-3; 9 bases match TRBD2. The trim removed 0 bases at V and 2 bases at J, leaving 9 bases unmatched. CDR1 is LGHNA and CDR2 is YNFKEQ in the germline V gene. The CDR3 is 18 residues long. The CDR3 here is CASSQDPSAGGHTDTQYF. The CDR3 DNA sequence: TGTGCCAGCAGCCAAGATCCTTCTGCGGGGGGGCACACAGATACGCAGTATTTT.

The chain is built from TRBV7-2 and TRBJ2-3, with D hard to call. The V end lost 5 bases, the J end lost 2 bases, and 17 bases lay between the germline ends. There are 16 residues in the CDR3. Per the germline V gene, CDR1 is SGHTA and CDR2 is FQGNSA. In nucleotides, the CDR3 is TGTGCCAGCAGCCTCCGTGATAGCCGATTCACAGATACGCAGTATTTT. Protein: CASSLRDSRFTDTQYF.

The rearrangement links TRBV19 to TRBJ2-1; 7 bases line up with TRBD2. With V trimmed by 3 bases and J by 7 bases, 3 bases remained unmatched. The CDR3 totals 13 residues. Germline assignment: CDR1 LNHDA and CDR2 SQIVND (reference sequence). CDR3 residues: CASSMGTKNEQFF. For the CDR3, the DNA is TGTGCCAGTAGTATGGGGACTAAGAATGAGCAGTTCTTC. Complete variable domain (other parts from reference TRBV19 and TRBJ2-1): DGGITQSPKYLFRKEGQNVTLSCEQNLNHDAMYWYRQDPGQGLRLIYYSQIVNDFQKGDIAEGYSVSREKKESFPLTVTSAQKNPTAFYLCASSMGTKNEQFFGPGTRLTVL.

This sequence joins TRBV15 and TRBJ1-2; D remains unclear. Germline CDR1 LNHNV, CDR2 YYDKDF (reference sequence). CDR3 length: 17 amino acids. With 6 bases removed from V and 1 base from J, the gap between germline ends came to 21 bases. The CDR3 DNA sequence: TGTGCCACCAGAGGCCTTCAGGATGCTTGGGATAACTATGGCTACACCTTC. The encoded protein is CATRGLQDAWDNYGYTF.

The chain is built from TRBV4-3 and TRBJ1-2; the D is unclear. Between the trimmed V and J ends, which lost 1 base and 7 bases, there was a span of 4 bases. In germline, CDR1 is LGHNA, CDR2 YSLEER. This CDR3 is built from 11 residues. CDR3 sequence (DNA): TGCGCCAGCAGCCAAGGTGCTGGCTACACCTTC. Its translation: CASSQGAGYTF.

This chain uses TRBV11-3 with TRBJ1-1, with 7 positions matching TRBD1. The CDR3 loop spans 15 amino acids. V trimming: 1 base; J trimming: 5 bases; junction bases outside the gene matches: 7. The germline V gene has CDR1 SGHNT and CDR2 YENEEA. The CDR3 loop is CASSLGRQGGTEAFF. For the CDR3, the DNA is TGTGCCAGCAGCTTAGGCCGACAGGGAGGGACTGAAGCTTTCTTT.

V is TRBV15 and J is TRBJ2-1; 8 positions match TRBD1. The CDR3 is 14 residues long. Germline V gene sequence: CDR1 LNHNV, CDR2 YYDKDF (reference sequence). V was pared by 4 bases and J by 6 bases, with 5 bases of the junction left unmatched. The CDR3 coding sequence is TGTGCCACCAGCAAGGACAGGGCAGGCAATGAGCAGTTCTTC. It translates to CATSKDRAGNEQFF.

This chain connects TRBV7-9 to TRBJ2-2; a possible D gene is TRBD1 (6 bases). The ends were cut back, 3 bases at V and 5 bases at J, with 13 bases in the middle. There are 15 residues in the CDR3. Per germline, CDR1 SEHNR and CDR2 FQNEAQ (reference sequence). The CDR3 DNA reads as TGTGCCAGCAGCTTCGAAGGGGGATTTACCGGGGAGCTGTTTTTT. This sequence encodes CASSFEGGFTGELFF. Supplemented by reference TRBV7-9 and TRBJ2-2, the full variable domain reads DTGVSQNPRHKITKRGQNVTFRCDPISEHNRLYWYRQTLGQGPEFLTYFQNEAQLEKSRLLSDRFSAERPKGSFSTLEIQRTEQGDSAMYLCASSFEGGFTGELFFGEGSRLTVL.

DNA of the CDR3: TGCGCCAGCAGGTCTATAGCGGGGGGCAATAATGAGCAGTTCTTC. This gives the protein CASRSIAGGNNEQFF. The chain employs TRBV5-1 and TRBJ2-1; 10 nucleotides agree with TRBD2. CDR3 length: 15 residues. Germline loops: CDR1 SGHRS, CDR2 YFSETQ. The V and J ends lost 5 bases and 7 bases, in that order; junction bases with no gene match: 9. The full variable domain, with the rest looked up from reference TRBV5-1 and TRBJ2-1, is KAGVTQTPRYLIKTRGQQVTLSCSPISGHRSVSWYQQTPGQGLQFLFEYFSETQRNKGNFPGRFSGRQFSNSRSEMNVSTLELGDSALYLCASRSIAGGNNEQFFGPGTRLTVL.

The sample holds one count of this clone. The chain has TRBV6-1 and TRBJ1-1; 7 bases are a match to TRBD1. Germline lookup yields CDR1 MNHNS and CDR2 SASEGT. The CDR3 has 15 amino acids. The J segment lost 4 bases and the V segment lost 6 bases, leaving 11 bases of the junction unmatched. The CDR3 region is CASRTGSVLSTEAFF. The CDR3 bases are TGTGCCAGCAGGACAGGGTCGGTTTTGAGCACTGAAGCTTTCTTT.

The chain has TRBV11-2 and TRBJ2-7; the D gene is possibly TRBD2 (5 bases). Germline-derived CDR1 and CDR2 are SGHAT and FQNNGV. The CDR3 is 16 amino acids. Trimming removed 5 bases at V and 5 bases at J, with 22 bases between. CDR3 in DNA: TGTGCCAGCAGCCGTCAGGTACCCGGGATTTCCAACGAGCAGTACTTC. Encoded protein: CASSRQVPGISNEQYF.

This clone is a singleton in its sample. The chain has TRBV5-1 and TRBJ2-6; TRBD1 is a possible D gene (5 bases). Per germline, CDR1 SGHRS and CDR2 YFSETQ. Trimming stripped 4 bases from V and 3 bases from J, with 11 bases between. The CDR3 has 15 residues. This CDR3 is CASSTGLGGANVLTF. DNA for the CDR3: TGCGCCAGCAGCACAGGCTTAGGTGGGGCCAACGTCCTGACTTTC. The whole variable domain, remainder taken from reference TRBV5-1 and TRBJ2-6, is KAGVTQTPRYLIKTRGQQVTLSCSPISGHRSVSWYQQTPGQGLQFLFEYFSETQRNKGNFPGRFSGRQFSNSRSEMNVSTLELGDSALYLCASSTGLGGANVLTFGAGSRLTVL.

This clone appeared once. The chain couples TRBV28 to TRBJ1-5; maybe TRBD1 (6 bases). Between the trimmed V and J ends, which lost 4 bases and 10 bases, there was a span of 20 bases. Germline CDR1 MDHEN, CDR2 SYDVKM. CDR3 size: 15 residues. CDR3 sequence: CASSSPTGDRSPQHF. The CDR3, as DNA: TGTGCCAGCAGTTCCCCGACAGGAGACCGTTCTCCCCAGCATTTT.